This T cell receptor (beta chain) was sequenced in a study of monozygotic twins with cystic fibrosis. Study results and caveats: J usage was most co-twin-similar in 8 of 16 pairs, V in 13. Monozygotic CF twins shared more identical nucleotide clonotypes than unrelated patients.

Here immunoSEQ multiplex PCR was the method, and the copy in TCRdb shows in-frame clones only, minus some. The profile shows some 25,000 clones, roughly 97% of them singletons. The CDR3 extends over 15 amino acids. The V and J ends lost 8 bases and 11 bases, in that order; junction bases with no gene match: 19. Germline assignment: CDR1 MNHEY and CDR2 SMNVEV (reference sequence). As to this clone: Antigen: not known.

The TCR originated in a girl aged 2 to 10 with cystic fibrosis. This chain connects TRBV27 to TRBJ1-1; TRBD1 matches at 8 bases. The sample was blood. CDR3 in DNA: TGTGCCAGCCGCCAAGACAGGGGAGTAATGCGTGCGGCTTTCTTT. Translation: CASRQDRGVMRAAFF.